These 27 T cell receptor beta chains came from one sample sequenced in a study of blood T cells in healthy people across ages. A sample-barcoded 5' primer and a J-beta primer mix were used in a second PCR of about 7 to 12 cycles. TCRdb analysed the 5' RACE reads with MiXCR anew, one entry per CDR3 protein. The sample shows hundreds of thousands of distinct CDR3 sequences, around 25% of them seen only once. The same sample was also used in a study of T cells of mothers and their children.

Specimen: blood. These receptor sequences come from a boy between 10 and 17 years old in good health.

This clonotype was picked up a small number of times. The chain couples TRBV4-1 to TRBJ1-4, with TRBD1 matching over 7 bases. V lost 4 bases to trimming and J lost 7 bases; unmatched junction nucleotides: 9. The CDR3 spans 15 residues. Germline CDR1 reads MGHRA; CDR2 reads YSYEKL. The DNA for the CDR3 is TGCGCCAGCAGCCCGCAGGGGGTAGTAATTGAAAAACTGTTTTTT. Translation gives CASSPQGVVIEKLFF.

V is TRBV2 and J is TRBJ2-1; tentative D call: TRBD2 (5 bases). Germline V lookup: CDR1 SNHLY, CDR2 FYNNEI. V was cut by 8 bases and J by 9 bases, with 17 bases left in between. The CDR3 length is 13 residues. CDR3 sequence: CASVSRIEGEQFF. The DNA for the CDR3 is TGTGCCAGCGTCTCTAGGATAGAGGGTGAGCAGTTCTTC.

Remarks on this clonotype: Germline and junction disagree at one end, which may indicate a read error. The chain combines TRBV11-3 with TRBJ1-1; D perhaps matches TRBD1 (6 bases). This CDR3 is 15 amino acids long. The germline V gene encodes CDR1 SGHNT and CDR2 YENEEA. The CDR3 region has the DNA TGTGCCAGCAGCTTCACAGGGCAGATGAACACTGAGGCTTTCTTT. Translating gives CASSFTGQMNTEAFF.

This clonotype has more than one count but fewer than ten. This chain uses TRBV29-1 with TRBJ2-5; D is ambiguous. Trimming took 4 bases from V and 7 from J, leaving 22 bases between them. Germline V gene lookup returns CDR1 SQVTM and CDR2 ANQGSEA. The CDR3 extends over 15 amino acids. The CDR3 loop is CSVVPSLDIYGTQYF. CDR3 DNA sequence: TGCAGCGTTGTTCCCTCTCTGGATATTTATGGGACCCAGTACTTC.

This clonotype was detected only a few times. The V and J genes are TRBV13 and TRBJ2-3, with 9 bases matching TRBD1. The trim removed 11 bases at V and 3 bases at J, leaving 12 bases unmatched. This CDR3 contains 15 residues. CDR1 and CDR2 (germline): PRHDT, FYEKMQ (reference sequence). CDR3 residues: CAPQSRDRGTDTQYF. DNA for the CDR3: TGTGCCCCCCAGTCCCGTGACAGGGGGACAGATACGCAGTATTTT.

The rearrangement links TRBV6-5 to TRBJ1-2, with D perhaps TRBD1 (5 bases). V was trimmed by 4 bases and J by 6 bases, leaving 18 bases between them. There are 15 residues in the CDR3. The germline V gene encodes CDR1 MNHEY and CDR2 SVGAGI. The CDR3 DNA is TGTGCCAGCAGTTCCCTGGACGGGGGGAGGGATGGCTACACCTTC. This sequence encodes CASSSLDGGRDGYTF.

The gene calls are TRBV5-1 and TRBJ2-2, with D unresolved. This CDR3 has 15 residues. Trimming cost V 4 bases and J 7 bases, with 17 bases left between them. Germline CDR1 and CDR2: SGHRS and YFSETQ. The CDR3, as DNA: TGCGCCAGCAGCCCTTACGGAATAGCTGGCGGGGAGCTGTTTTTT. Protein sequence: CASSPYGIAGGELFF.

The sample holds many counts of this clonotype. The rearrangement uses TRBV2 and TRBJ2-3; 9 nucleotides match TRBD2. Trimming cost V 7 bases and J 7 bases; bases outside gene matches: 9. Germline-derived CDR1 and CDR2 are SNHLY and FYNNEI. The CDR3 runs 14 residues. CDR3 loop: CASNPSGVSHTQYF. CDR3 in DNA: TGTGCCAGCAACCCTAGCGGGGTTTCCCATACGCAGTATTTT. The full variable domain, in which reference TRBV2 and TRBJ2-3 provide the parts outside the CDR3, is EPEVTQTPSHQVTQMGQEVILRCVPISNHLYFYWYRQILGQKVEFLVSFYNNEISEKSEIFDDQFSVERPDGSNFTLKIRSTKLEDSAMYFCASNPSGVSHTQYFGPGTRLTVL.

This clonotype has a count of ten or more. The chain links TRBV4-1 to TRBJ2-5; weak D call: TRBD2 (6 bases). CDR1 and CDR2 (germline): MGHRA, YSYEKL. This CDR3 is 13 amino acids long. CDR3: CASQGLAKETQYF. DNA of the CDR3: TGCGCGAGCCAAGGTCTAGCGAAAGAGACCCAGTACTTC.

The chain couples TRBV28 to TRBJ2-7; possibly TRBD1 or TRBD2 for D (5 bases each). V lost 6 bases and J lost 2, with 20 bases in between. Germline assignment: CDR1 MDHEN and CDR2 SYDVKM. The CDR3 totals 16 residues. CDR3 bases: TGTGCCAGCAGCTCCCTGACAGCGGATATTCCCTACGAGCAGTACTTC. Residues: CASSSLTADIPYEQYF.

The J gene is TRBJ2-5, the V gene TRBV20-1, with D unresolved. CDR3 size: 12 residues. V was pared by 1 base and J by 5 bases, with 8 bases between. CDR1 and CDR2 from the germline V gene are DFQATT and SNEGSKA (reference sequence). CDR3 protein: CSARVVGETQYF. CDR3 nucleotides: TGCAGTGCTAGAGTGGTCGGCGAGACCCAGTACTTC.

The chain combines TRBV7-2 with TRBJ2-5; possibly TRBD2 for D (6 bases). The assigned J gene may be wrong: the sequence end matches TRBJ2-7 better. The CDR3 is 15 residues long. CDR1 is SGHTA and CDR2 is FQGNSA in the germline V gene. The CDR3 loop reads CASSPSRDFSYEQYF. The DNA for the CDR3 is TGTGCCAGCAGCCCGTCCCGGGACTTCTCCTACGAGCAGTACTTC.

This chain connects TRBV13 to TRBJ2-7; D possibly matches TRBD1 or TRBD2 (6 bases each). Trimming stripped 0 bases from V and 7 bases from J, with 13 bases between. This CDR3 comprises 14 residues. Per the germline V gene, CDR1 is PRHDT and CDR2 is FYEKMQ (reference sequence). The CDR3 protein is CASSLGTRRGEQYF. The CDR3 DNA reads as TGTGCCAGCAGCTTAGGGACTAGGAGGGGGGAGCAGTACTTC.

The chain links TRBV20-1 to TRBJ2-7; D unresolved. The germline V gene encodes CDR1 DFQATT and CDR2 SNEGSKA (reference sequence). V shed 3 bases and J shed 1 base, with 7 bases lying between them. CDR3 length equals 12 residues. The DNA of the CDR3 is TGCAGTGCTAGCTCAGAATCCTACGAGCAGTACTTC. Translation: CSASSESYEQYF.

A few counts support this clonotype. The gene calls are TRBV29-1 and TRBJ2-7, with TRBD1 identical over 7 bases. CDR1 is SQVTM and CDR2 is ANQGSEA in the germline V gene. V lost 4 bases to trimming and J lost 3 bases; unmatched junction nucleotides: 3. The CDR3 spans 12 residues. The CDR3 spells CSVGTGYYEQYF. CDR3 coding DNA: TGCAGCGTTGGGACAGGATACTACGAGCAGTACTTC.

A single count supports this clonotype. This chain uses TRBV7-2 with TRBJ2-7, with 12 nucleotides matching TRBD1. The CDR3 length is 15 residues. With 5 bases clipped from V and 4 bases from J, the junction kept 6 bases outside the gene matches. CDR1 and CDR2 from the germline V gene are SGHTA and FQGNSA. CDR3 residues: CASSPGTGGWYEQYF. Here the CDR3 DNA reads TGTGCCAGCAGCCCCGGGACAGGGGGCTGGTACGAGCAGTACTTC. The entire variable domain, with the rest obtained from reference TRBV7-2 and TRBJ2-7, is as follows: GAGVSQSPSNKVTEKGKDVELRCDPISGHTALYWYRQSLGQGLEFLIYFQGNSAPDKSGLPSDRFSAERTGGSVSTLTIQRTQQEDSAVYLCASSPGTGGWYEQYFGPGTRLTVT.

The table lists this clonotype with a few counts. J is TRBJ2-5 and V is TRBV7-9; D is uncertain. The CDR3 runs to 14 residues. Germline CDR1 reads SEHNR; CDR2 reads FQNEAQ (reference sequence). V lost 5 bases, J lost 2 bases, and 12 bases lay in between. The CDR3 protein is CASSTLRAQETQYF. The CDR3 DNA sequence: TGTGCCAGCAGCACCCTTAGGGCACAAGAGACCCAGTACTTC.

This clonotype has ten or more counts. This chain connects TRBV6-6 to TRBJ1-4; D unclear. This CDR3 is 11 amino acids long. V lost 2 bases and J lost 8, with 3 bases in between. Germline V gives CDR1 MNHNY, CDR2 SVGAGI (reference sequence). CDR3 sequence reads: CASSYQEKLFF. CDR3 bases: TGTGCCAGCAGTTACCAGGAAAAACTGTTTTTT.

This clonotype was counted at least ten times. The chain has TRBV6-6 and TRBJ2-3, with 7 bases lining up with TRBD2. This CDR3 comprises 14 residues. Trimming removed 6 bases from V and 1 base from J; junction bases left unmatched: 4. Germline-derived CDR1 and CDR2 are MNHNY and SVGAGI (reference sequence). This CDR3 is CASSRTRGTDTQYF. CDR3 bases: TGTGCCAGCAGCCGGACTAGGGGCACAGATACGCAGTATTTT.

This sequence joins TRBV29-1 and TRBJ2-5; TRBD2 matches at 10 bases. The CDR3 is made up of 15 amino acids. Germline V CDR1 and CDR2: SQVTM, ANQGSEA. Trimming cost V 0 bases and J 5 bases; bases outside gene matches: 6. The CDR3 bases are TGCAGCGTTGAAGATTCGGCTAGCGGGAGCGAGACCCAGTACTTC. It translates to CSVEDSASGSETQYF.

Comment on this clonotype: The junction departs from germline at one end; a sequencing error may be responsible. The chain uses TRBV7-7 and TRBJ2-5; D might be TRBD1 (6 bases). Near its end, the DNA agrees better with TRBJ2-1, so the J call may be wrong. This CDR3 region has 15 residues. Germline CDR1 is SSHAT and CDR2 is FNYEAQ (reference sequence). DNA of the CDR3: TGTGCTAGCAGCTTAGTCAGGGGAAGGGTCAATGAGCAGTTCTTC. The encoded protein is CASSLVRGRVNEQFF.

This clonotype turned up a few times. The chain recombines TRBV20-1 with TRBJ2-2, with no clear D. V lost 2 bases to trimming and J lost 2 bases, with 9 bases between them. This CDR3 contains 14 residues. The germline CDR1 and CDR2 sequences are DFQATT and SNEGSKA (reference sequence). The CDR3 nucleotides read TGCAGTGCTAGAAGGCAGGATAACACCGGGGAGCTGTTTTTT. Encoded protein: CSARRQDNTGELFF.

The table lists this clonotype with a few counts. This chain uses TRBV9 with TRBJ2-5, with D possibly TRBD2 on 6 matching bases. The V gene lost 3 bases and the J gene lost 4 bases, with 13 bases spanning the gap. This CDR3 spans 14 amino acids. Germline V CDR1 and CDR2: SGDLS, YYNGEE. The CDR3 is CASSEGGRGETQYF. In nucleotides, the CDR3 is TGTGCCAGCAGCGAGGGAGGAAGGGGAGAGACCCAGTACTTC.

The CDR3 loop reads CASSLSPTRTGVAKNIQYF. The CDR3 DNA follows: TGTGCCAGCAGTTTATCTCCCACAAGGACAGGGGTAGCCAAAAACATTCAGTACTTC. The chain recombines TRBV28 with TRBJ2-4; 9 bases are a match to TRBD1. J gave up 0 bases and V 1 base, and 10 bases lay outside the gene matches. Germline values: CDR1 MDHEN, CDR2 SYDVKM. CDR3 length: 19 amino acids.

This clonotype was detected only once. This chain uses TRBV29-1 with TRBJ2-1, with a weak D call TRBD1 (5 bases). Trimming left V 7 bases short and J 1 base short, with 14 bases between. The CDR3 totals 14 residues. Germline lookup yields CDR1 SQVTM and CDR2 ANQGSEA. Here the CDR3 DNA reads TGCAGCGGGGAAGGGCAGGGATCCTACAATGAGCAGTTCTTC. Amino acids: CSGEGQGSYNEQFF.

This clonotype has more than one count but fewer than ten. CDR3 region: CASTSPMGLADLTDTQYF. The CDR3 region has the DNA TGTGCCAGCACATCGCCCATGGGACTAGCGGACCTCACAGATACGCAGTATTTT. The rearrangement links TRBV5-4 to TRBJ2-3; TRBD2 aligns across 11 bases. The trim removed 6 bases at V and 2 bases at J, leaving 14 bases unmatched. This CDR3 has 18 residues. Germline CDR1 reads SGHNT; CDR2 reads YYREEE (reference sequence).

This chain links TRBV7-2 with TRBJ2-7; tentatively, D is TRBD1 (5 bases). This CDR3 comprises 13 residues. Trimming shortened V by 5 bases and J by 0 bases, and 8 bases separated the two germline ends. Germline V gene lookup returns CDR1 SGHTA and CDR2 FQGNSA. CDR3: CASSTGFSYEQYF. CDR3 coding DNA: TGTGCCAGCAGCACAGGATTCTCCTACGAGCAGTACTTC.